Below, one T cell receptor (beta chain) is given with its context. Its antigen is currently unknown. The data were obtained in a study of CD8 T cells in Susac syndrome. General study points: The authors acknowledged that the study's TCR sequencing and HLA analysis involved relatively few individuals.

RNA in amounts of 0.5 to 1 ug was reverse transcribed with random hexamers. Across 54 Vbeta and 13 Jbeta, immunoSEQ multiplex PCR amplified TCR beta CDR3. TCRdb re-called the immunoSEQ multiplex PCR reads with MiXCR, one entry per CDR3 protein. Here the sample spans around 56,000 distinct CDR3 sequences, around 94% being singletons. TCR beta sequencing covered blood CD8+ and CD4+ T cells. Healthy donors constituted the control group, matched for age and sex. Per the germline V gene, CDR1 is PRHDT and CDR2 is FYEKMQ (reference sequence). Trimming pared 5 bases from V and 0 bases from J, leaving 17 bases between. This CDR3 has 16 residues.

Sequencing was carried out using CD8+ T cells from PBMCs. The V call is TRBV13, the J call TRBJ2-7; weak D call: TRBD2 (5 bases). The TCR originated in a human donor in good health. The CDR3 is CASSRPSGNSSYEQYF. CDR3 bases: TGTGCCAGCAGCCGACCCTCCGGGAACAGCTCCTACGAGCAGTACTTC.